This is a list of T cell receptor beta chains from one sample in a study of blood T cell repertoires in COVID-19. The protocol was immunoSEQ multiplex PCR, while the TCRdb copy is restricted to in-frame clones and leaves out a portion. The sample consists of a few hundred thousand clones, about 88% of them appearing once. Sequenced input: peripheral blood. These receptors all stem from a man in his forties or fifties with active or convalescent COVID-19. Both conserved end residues are part of each CDR3. The D gene is left open where the match is weak.

J gene | CDR3 length | V gene | D gene | CDR3 protein
TRBJ1-3 | 16 | TRBV7-9 | NA | CARGGRQSPSGNTIYF
TRBJ2-1 | 14 | TRBV6-1 | TRBD2 | CASSQAGGYNEQFF
TRBJ1-5 | 15 | TRBV2 | TRBD1 | CASKQRQGSDQPQHF
TRBJ1-1 | 17 | TRBV19 | TRBD1 | CASSEGGSPTPWTEAFF
TRBJ1-6 | 14 | TRBV6-5 | TRBD1 | CASTRDRGDSPLHF
TRBJ2-3 | 14 | TRBV29-1 | NA | CSVAVSQGTDTQYF
TRBJ1-4 | 12 | TRBV29-1 | NA | CSVAEPAEKLFF
TRBJ2-5 | 15 | TRBV5-4 | NA | CASSLVAGEGETQYF
TRBJ1-1 | 15 | TRBV5-1 | TRBD1 | CASSQPGQLNTEAFF
TRBJ1-2 | 14 | TRBV24-1 | NA | CATSDQGRTYGYTF
TRBJ2-6 | 16 | TRBV7-3 | NA | CASSPLTGPGANVLTF
TRBJ2-7 | 13 | TRBV2 | TRBD1 | CASNRGQAYEQYF
TRBJ1-1 | 14 | TRBV6-5 | NA | CASTKGRANTEAFF
TRBJ2-7 | 11 | TRBV13 | NA | CASSSAYEQYF
TRBJ1-2 | 12 | TRBV30 | NA | CAWSRQVYGYTF
TRBJ2-2 | 14 | TRBV3-1/TRBV3-2 | NA | CASSQEQTHGELFF
TRBJ1-1 | 14 | TRBV7-8 | NA | CASSSRTMNTEAFF
TRBJ2-3 | 16 | TRBV4-1 | TRBD1 | CASSPEGTGSTDTQYF
TRBJ2-7 | 15 | TRBV6-5 | NA | CASRQSSGIFYEQYF
TRBJ1-1 | 13 | TRBV27 | TRBD1 | CASRLTGLTEAFF
TRBJ2-2 | 14 | TRBV5-1 | NA | CASSLGALTGELFF
TRBJ2-7 | 12 | TRBV30 | NA | CAWRLRAYEQYF
TRBJ1-2 | 13 | TRBV7-3 | NA | CASSLFAGEGYTF
TRBJ2-7 | 15 | TRBV5-1 | NA | CASSLSVQQGGEQYF
TRBJ2-1 | 14 | TRBV5-1 | NA | CASSLDRADNEQFF
TRBJ1-1 | 12 | TRBV5-1 | TRBD1 | CASLEGATEAFF
TRBJ2-1 | 18 | TRBV19 | NA | CASSINQLGKKPYNEQFF
TRBJ2-2 | 15 | TRBV11-3 | NA | CASSLVRGGTGELFF
TRBJ1-1 | 19 | TRBV7-8 | NA | CASSLDGGSPQRMNTEAFF
TRBJ1-2 | 14 | TRBV30 | TRBD1 | CAWSAPTGNYGYTF
TRBJ1-5 | 15 | TRBV5-5 | NA | CASSGTGGNDQPQHF
TRBJ2-7 | 14 | TRBV7-8 | TRBD1 | CASSPQGIIGEQYF
TRBJ1-1 | 15 | TRBV9 | NA | CASSATGHLNTEAFF
TRBJ2-7 | 14 | TRBV3-1/TRBV3-2 | NA | CASSQDRFSYEQYF
TRBJ1-1 | 15 | TRBV5-1 | NA | CASSLLSSRGTEAFF
TRBJ2-5 | 13 | TRBV28 | NA | CASSNLPWETQYF
TRBJ2-1 | 13 | TRBV29-1 | NA | CSVRDSPYNEQFF
TRBJ1-2 | 15 | TRBV3-1/TRBV3-2 | NA | CASSQDRGGSYGYTF
TRBJ1-5 | 17 | TRBV1 | NA | CTSSQVLPWTLKKPQHF
TRBJ1-1 | 16 | TRBV7-3 | NA | CASSLTAGGKGTEAFF
TRBJ1-2 | 13 | TRBV6-5 | NA | CASGFDSPDGYTF
TRBJ2-1 | 16 | TRBV4-1 | TRBD2 | CASSLSAGGEGGEQFF
TRBJ1-5 | 15 | TRBV2 | NA | CASSEEWHSNQPQHF
TRBJ1-1 | 15 | TRBV28 | TRBD1 | CASSLESTGRTEAFF
TRBJ1-3 | 14 | TRBV28 | NA | CASSLRQAGNTIYF
TRBJ1-5 | 16 | TRBV15 | TRBD1 | CATRKGQGKGEQPQHF
TRBJ1-1 | 14 | TRBV15 | NA | CATSRGLKNTEAFF
TRBJ2-1 | 14 | TRBV29-1 | NA | CSVEETAAYNEQFF
TRBJ2-1 | 15 | TRBV7-9 | NA | CASSPYPSSYNEQFF
TRBJ2-7 | 12 | TRBV14 | NA | CASSHPRWEQYF
TRBJ1-1 | 18 | TRBV7-8 | TRBD1 | CASSLGAGTGRKNTEAFF
TRBJ1-4 | 17 | TRBV4-2 | TRBD1 | CASSLRDRHLTNEKLFF
TRBJ2-5 | 15 | TRBV5-1 | TRBD1 | CASSPGTALAETQYF
TRBJ2-7 | 13 | TRBV27 | TRBD2 | CASTGRTVYEQYF
TRBJ1-2 | 15 | TRBV28 | TRBD1 | CASRVTGGRDYGYTF
TRBJ1-1 | 13 | TRBV6-6 | NA | CASTLEGGSEAFF